The following is a T cell receptor (beta chain) sequence with its context. The ends were cut back, 1 base at V and 4 bases at J, with 11 bases in the middle. Per the germline V gene, CDR1 is SNHLY and CDR2 is FYNNEI. This CDR3 spans 15 amino acids. Profiling relied on immunoSEQ multiplex PCR, and the TCRdb table lists in-frame clones only, not all of them. Of around 180,000 clones in the sample, roughly 88% were seen once. The data originate from a study of blood T cell repertoires in COVID-19. The V and J genes are TRBV2 and TRBJ1-3, with D hard to call. The TCR was taken from an elderly woman with acute or convalescent COVID-19. The source material was peripheral blood. The CDR3 nucleotides read TGTGCCAGCAGTGAAGGGCAACCTTGGGGAAACACCATATATTTT. As protein: CASSEGQPWGNTIYF.